The 27 T cell receptor beta chains listed next were all sequenced from one sample in a study of blood T cell repertoires in COVID-19. The assay was immunoSEQ multiplex PCR, and TCRdb's table has in-frame clones only and misses some. The table has hundreds of thousands of clones, more than 80% seen once. The material sequenced was PBMCs or T cells enriched from blood (not recorded which). Receptors were obtained from a woman younger than 30 who had recovered from COVID-19.

This chain joins TRBV3-1 (or the pseudogene TRBV3-2) and TRBJ1-5, with TRBD1 as a possible D gene (5 bases). This CDR3 is 14 amino acids long. V was shortened by 3 bases and J by 7 bases, with 13 bases between the two germline ends. Germline values: CDR1 LGHDT, CDR2 YNNKEL (reference sequence). Written as DNA, the CDR3 is TGTGCCAGCAGCCAGACCGGCAGGGCCCAGCCCCAGCATTTT. Translating gives CASSQTGRAQPQHF.

This rearrangement joins TRBV5-1 to TRBJ2-2, with unresolved D. V was cut by 3 bases and J by 4 bases, with 10 bases left in between. The V gene's germline CDR1 is SGHRS and CDR2 YFSETQ. The CDR3 has 14 residues. Here the CDR3 DNA reads TGCGCCAGCAGCTGGCAGTCAGGCACCGGGGAGCTGTTTTTT. It is translated as CASSWQSGTGELFF.

The CDR3 reads CASSINRVADTQYF. In DNA form, the CDR3 reads TGTGCCAGTAGTATAAACAGGGTTGCAGATACGCAGTATTTT. This sequence joins TRBV19 and TRBJ2-3, with D perhaps TRBD1 (6 bases). Germline CDR1 LNHDA, CDR2 SQIVND (reference sequence). Trimming cost V 2 bases and J 4 bases, with 10 bases left between them. The CDR3 has 14 amino acids.

V gene TRBV12-3 or TRBV12-4 combines with J gene TRBJ2-2; no clear D. Trimming left V 1 base short and J 5 bases short, with 5 bases between. The CDR3 consists of 13 residues. This CDR3 reads CASSLVYTGELFF. As DNA, the CDR3 is TGTGCCAGCAGTTTAGTCTATACCGGGGAGCTGTTTTTT.

The gene calls are TRBV30 and TRBJ2-3, with 8 nucleotides matching TRBD2. This CDR3 comprises 14 residues. The trim removed 4 bases at V and 2 bases at J, leaving 5 bases unmatched. Looked up from germline, CDR1 is GTSNPN and CDR2 is SVGIG (reference sequence). This CDR3 is CAWIKAGVTDTQYF. The CDR3 DNA reads as TGTGCCTGGATTAAAGCGGGAGTCACAGATACGCAGTATTTT. Filled out from reference TRBV30 and TRBJ2-3, the complete variable domain reads SQTIHQWPATLVQPVGSPLSLECTVEGTSNPNLYWYRQAAGRGLQLLFYSVGIGQISSEVPQNLSASRPQDRQFILSSKKLLLSDSGFYLCAWIKAGVTDTQYFGPGTRLTVL.

This chain links TRBV5-1 with TRBJ1-2, with 7 nucleotides matching TRBD1. J lost 8 bases, V lost 0 bases, and 7 bases had no gene match. Per germline, CDR1 SGHRS and CDR2 YFSETQ. The CDR3 extends over 14 amino acids. The CDR3 region is CASSLGQGKSGYTF. The CDR3 DNA reads TGCGCCAGCAGCTTGGGACAGGGAAAATCGGGCTACACCTTC.

J is TRBJ2-5 and V is TRBV11-2; TRBD2 matches 9 bases. The V gene's germline CDR1 is SGHAT and CDR2 FQNNGV. The CDR3 is 14 amino acids. J lost 5 bases, V lost 5 bases, and 6 bases had no gene match. CDR3 sequence (DNA): TGTGCCAGCAGCCCTTTAGCGGGGGAGGAGACCCAGTACTTC. Translation: CASSPLAGEETQYF. Variable domain in full (rest from reference TRBV11-2 and TRBJ2-5): EAGVAQSPRYKIIEKRQSVAFWCNPISGHATLYWYQQILGQGPKLLIQFQNNGVVDDSQLPKDRFSAERLKGVDSTLKIQPAKLEDSAVYLCASSPLAGEETQYFGPGTRLLVL.

This chain links TRBV30 with TRBJ2-1; 10 bases line up with TRBD2. The CDR3 has 15 residues. Germline CDR1 reads GTSNPN; CDR2 reads SVGIG (reference sequence). V lost 0 bases, J lost 3 bases, and 2 bases stayed unmatched. CDR3 nucleotide sequence: TGTGCCTGGAGTGTGCGGACTAGCGGCTACAATGAGCAGTTCTTC. Amino acid sequence: CAWSVRTSGYNEQFF.

V is TRBV5-5 and J is TRBJ1-5; D remains ambiguous. The CDR3 totals 13 residues. V lost 4 bases, J lost 5 bases, and 10 bases lay in between. The V gene's germline CDR1 is SGHKS and CDR2 YYEKEE (reference sequence). Written as DNA, the CDR3 is TGTGCCAGCAGCCCTATACCTGATCAGCCCCAGCATTTT. Translating gives CASSPIPDQPQHF.

The chain has TRBV19 and TRBJ1-1; no reliable D call. Deletions cut 8 bases from V and 0 bases from J, with 19 bases between. The CDR3 has 16 amino acids. Germline-derived CDR1 and CDR2 are LNHDA and SQIVND (reference sequence). The CDR3 nucleotides are TGTGCCAGTCACCGGACTATTTCTCTGATGAACACTGAAGCTTTCTTT. Encoded protein: CASHRTISLMNTEAFF.

The J gene is TRBJ2-2, the V gene TRBV6-1; D ambiguous. The germline CDR1 and CDR2 sequences are MNHNS and SASEGT. The CDR3 totals 13 residues. V was shortened by 3 bases and J by 5 bases, with 7 bases between the two germline ends. The CDR3 DNA reads TGTGCCAGCAGTGATACCGAGACCGGGGAGCTGTTTTTT. It codes for CASSDTETGELFF.

In DNA form, the CDR3 reads TGTGCCAGCAGTGAAGCCGGAGAGACAGGGCCCAATGAGCAGTTCTTC. Residues: CASSEAGETGPNEQFF. This rearrangement joins TRBV6-1 to TRBJ2-1; 7 nucleotides line up with TRBD1. Per germline, CDR1 MNHNS and CDR2 SASEGT. J was trimmed by 6 bases and V by 0 bases; bases with no gene match: 8. The CDR3 extends over 16 amino acids.

This chain joins TRBV19 and TRBJ1-3; D might be TRBD1 (6 bases). The germline CDR1 and CDR2 sequences are LNHDA and SQIVND (reference sequence). V was pared by 6 bases and J by 2 bases, with 17 bases between. This CDR3 contains 16 residues. The CDR3 reads CASSQAAGGTGNTIYF. The CDR3 DNA reads as TGTGCCAGTAGCCAAGCGGCGGGGGGCACTGGAAACACCATATATTTT.

V usage is TRBV6-6 and J usage is TRBJ1-2; 11 nucleotides agree with TRBD1. From germline, CDR1 is MNHNY and CDR2 SVGAGI (reference sequence). The CDR3 runs to 17 residues. Trimming at V came to 5 bases and at J to 4 bases, leaving 12 bases not matched to a gene. Here the CDR3 reads CASSPASGQGAFYGYTF. The CDR3 DNA reads TGTGCCAGCAGTCCGGCCAGTGGACAGGGGGCGTTCTATGGCTACACCTTC.

This rearrangement joins TRBV25-1 to TRBJ2-7; D not certain. The germline V gene encodes CDR1 MGHDK and CDR2 SYGVNS. The V and J ends lost 1 base and 2 bases respectively, with 9 bases between them. CDR3 length: 14 amino acids. The CDR3 reads CASSESTPTYEQYF. CDR3 nucleotide sequence: TGTGCCAGCAGTGAATCGACACCGACCTACGAGCAGTACTTC.

V is TRBV15 and J is TRBJ2-3; D not resolved. The CDR3 runs to 13 residues. CDR1 is LNHNV, CDR2 YYDKDF, per germline (reference sequence). Trimming left V 1 base short and J 1 base short, with 3 bases between. Written as DNA, the CDR3 is TGTGCCACCAGCAGAGGGCGCACAGATACGCAGTATTTT. Its protein product is CATSRGRTDTQYF.

This clone was recorded once. The V call is TRBV12-3 or TRBV12-4, the J call TRBJ1-3; D is uncertain. The CDR3 has 11 residues. V gave up 2 bases and J gave up 8 bases, with 4 bases separating them. CDR3 protein: CASSLRDTIYF. CDR3 sequence (DNA): TGTGCCAGCAGTTTACGAGACACCATATATTTT.

The rearrangement links TRBV10-3 to TRBJ1-3; D is undetermined. This CDR3 contains 17 residues. V lost 3 bases to trimming and J lost 2 bases, with 17 bases between them. CDR1 is ENHRY, CDR2 SYGVKD, per germline. The CDR3 DNA follows: TGTGCCATCAGTGAATCCCACCCCCCTATGGCTGGAAACACCATATATTTT. As protein: CAISESHPPMAGNTIYF.

The J gene is TRBJ1-1, the V gene TRBV27; the D is unclear. V lost 8 bases and J 3 bases, leaving 13 bases between the germline ends. The CDR3 extends over 13 amino acids. The germline V gene encodes CDR1 MNHEY and CDR2 SMNVEV (reference sequence). The CDR3 DNA is TGTGCCAGCCTCCCACCCGGGGACACTGAAGCTTTCTTT. This gives the protein CASLPPGDTEAFF.

This chain joins TRBV6-1 and TRBJ1-1; D not resolved. V was shortened by 3 bases and J by 9 bases, with 5 bases between the two germline ends. The V gene's germline CDR1 is MNHNS and CDR2 SASEGT. The CDR3 totals 10 residues. The CDR3 nucleotides are TGTGCCAGCAGTGAGACACAAGCTTTCTTT. This gives the protein CASSETQAFF.

Comment on this clone: An end of the junction does not agree with germline; a read error may underlie this. This rearrangement joins TRBV6-1 to TRBJ2-7, with a weak D call TRBD2 (6 bases). Looked up from germline, CDR1 is MNHNS and CDR2 is SASEGT. This CDR3 region has 13 residues. Here the CDR3 reads CASSEAGGRRRQF. CDR3 sequence (DNA): TGTGCCAGCAGTGAAGCGGGGGGAAGGCGGAGGCAGTTC.

This sequence joins TRBV18 and TRBJ2-5; TRBD1 aligns across 8 bases. The CDR3 sequence is 15 residues long. V trimming: 0 bases; J trimming: 1 base; junction bases outside the gene matches: 1. Germline V CDR1 and CDR2: KGHSH, LQKENI. CDR3 sequence: CASSPPGTGQETQYF. In DNA form, the CDR3 reads TGTGCCAGCTCACCACCAGGGACAGGCCAAGAGACCCAGTACTTC.

J is TRBJ2-7 and V is TRBV2, with D tentatively TRBD2 (7 bases). The CDR3 is 14 amino acids. The V and J ends lost 6 bases and 2 bases respectively, with 14 bases between them. Per the germline V gene, CDR1 is SNHLY and CDR2 is FYNNEI. The CDR3 spells CASRGAGETYEQYF. CDR3 DNA: TGTGCCAGCAGGGGGGCGGGGGAGACCTACGAGCAGTACTTC. The whole variable domain, remainder taken from reference TRBV2 and TRBJ2-7, is EPEVTQTPSHQVTQMGQEVILRCVPISNHLYFYWYRQILGQKVEFLVSFYNNEISEKSEIFDDQFSVERPDGSNFTLKIRSTKLEDSAMYFCASRGAGETYEQYFGPGTRLTVT.

In its sample, this clone was seen once. The V and J genes are TRBV5-1 and TRBJ2-3, with 10 bases fitting TRBD2. Looked up from germline, CDR1 is SGHRS and CDR2 is YFSETQ. CDR3 size: 16 residues. The V and J ends lost 4 bases and 0 bases, in that order; junction bases with no gene match: 5. The CDR3 here is CASSTLAGSSTDTQYF. The CDR3 bases are TGCGCCAGCAGCACACTAGCGGGGAGCAGCACAGATACGCAGTATTTT.

The chain employs TRBV11-2 and TRBJ2-1; 16 bases agree with TRBD2. The J segment lost 1 base and the V segment lost 5 bases, leaving 8 bases of the junction unmatched. This CDR3 has 19 residues. From germline, CDR1 is SGHAT and CDR2 FQNNGV. CDR3 protein: CASSHTGTSGGGSYNEQFF. Here the CDR3 DNA reads TGTGCCAGCAGCCACACCGGGACTAGCGGGGGGGGTTCCTACAATGAGCAGTTCTTC.

The J gene is TRBJ1-3, the V gene TRBV10-1; no clear D. The V end lost 0 bases, the J end lost 2 bases, and 8 bases lay between the germline ends. Germline CDR1 and CDR2: WNHNN and SYGVQD (reference sequence). This CDR3 region has 15 residues. The CDR3 region is CASSESGSAGNTIYF. The CDR3, as DNA: TGCGCCAGCAGTGAGTCGGGTAGCGCTGGAAACACCATATATTTT.

This sequence joins TRBV5-6 and TRBJ2-5; D may be TRBD2 (6 bases). Germline V lookup: CDR1 SGHDT, CDR2 YYEEEE. The CDR3 runs to 14 residues. The V end lost 0 bases, the J end lost 3 bases, and 9 bases lay between the germline ends. CDR3 nucleotide sequence: TGTGCCAGCAGCTTGGATGGCGGGGAAGAGACCCAGTACTTC. Translated, it gives CASSLDGGEETQYF.